This paragraph covers one TCR beta chain sequence. This clonotype showed up just a few times. This receptor's antigen is unknown. The record has no base qualities; no much larger clone is one base away. This specimen comes from a study of response to subunit inactivated influenza vaccine (dated by TCRdb to 2017 to 2018). Turning to the overall study: The study used deep quantitative T cell receptor repertoire profiling to track responses to a trivalent subunit inactivated influenza vaccine. Study-level results and caveats: The authors proposed that each seasonal influenza vaccination may bring in only a limited number of new T cells.

Receptors were amplified or captured by RT-PCR. Sequenced using an Illumina HiSeq 2500. TCRdb reanalyzed the raw reads on its own, using fastp at Q25 for trimming and MiXCR for clone calling, and kept in-frame beta chains. CDR3 protein sequences are deduplicated, and each keeps its most common genes and DNA. The sample includes around 480,000 distinct CDR3 sequences, with more than 15% observed a single time. The top ten clonotypes cover less than 4% of the sample. The CDR3 spans 20 residues, from the cysteine through the phenylalanine. Only the CDR3 portion is preserved as DNA: 60 bases, with reading frame beginning at the first base. From V the trimming removes 1 base and from J it removes 4 bases, while the gene matches leave 17 bases of the junction unaccounted for.

The clonotype was recovered from a man between 50 and 70 years old who received an inactivated influenza vaccine. Donor details come from another sample of the same person, matched by shared clones. The chain is made from TRBV12-3 or TRBV12-4 and TRBJ2-5; TRBD2 lines up with 11 middle nucleotides. The sequences come from CD4+ T cells sorted from PBMCs, collected less than 25 months after vaccination. The nucleotide sequence is given as TGTGCCAGCAGTTTAGGTCTTAGGGGACTAGCGGATCCCTGGGGAGAGACCCAGTACTTC. It codes for CASSLGLRGLADPWGETQYF.